This T cell receptor beta chain stems from a study of cytomegalovirus exposure and HLA in healthy donors. On the study more broadly: HLA-typed donors were the source of about 85 million unique TCRs, which an early data release held. Findings and limits, study-wide: Among the CMV-associated chains, a few were confirmed in vitro as specific for CMV antigens.

In the PCR, 60 Vbeta and 13 Jbeta primers were used. Generated by immunoSEQ multiplex PCR, the TCRdb table keeps only in-frame clones and is missing some. In the table there are about 120,000 clones, roughly 9% of which are singletons. Concerning this clone: Its antigen remains unidentified.

CDR1 and CDR2 (germline): LNHDA, SQIVND (reference sequence). Trimming removed 7 bases at V and 0 bases at J, with 12 bases between. The CDR3 has 15 amino acids. This receptor was identified in a woman aged 35 to 49 in good health and CMV-seropositive. Sequenced: PBMCs. V usage is TRBV19 and J usage is TRBJ2-2; weak D call: TRBD2 (5 bases). The CDR3 DNA sequence: TGTGCCAGTATCCGGGGAAGCGCGAACACCGGGGAGCTGTTTTTT. It is translated as CASIRGSANTGELFF.